These 24 T cell receptor beta chains were sequenced from one sample in a study of identical twins. TCRdb re-called the 5' RACE reads with MiXCR, one entry per CDR3 protein. The table shows a few hundred thousand distinct CDR3 sequences, with 9% occurring only once. The source material was naive T cells sorted from blood. Receptors were obtained from a woman aged 50 to 60 in good health.

This clonotype came up many times. CDR3 residues: CSVENDRSTADTQYF. Written as DNA, the CDR3 is TGCAGCGTTGAAAACGACCGATCCACGGCAGATACGCAGTATTTT. This sequence joins TRBV29-1 and TRBJ2-3; D call uncertain. V gave up 2 bases and J gave up 4 bases, with 16 bases separating them. The CDR3 is made up of 15 amino acids. Germline V CDR1 and CDR2: SQVTM, ANQGSEA.

This clonotype was counted at least ten times. The chain uses TRBV12-3 or TRBV12-4 and TRBJ2-5; D tentatively fits TRBD1 or TRBD2 (7 bases each). The CDR3 is 16 amino acids. The V gene lost 3 bases and the J gene lost 5 bases, with 19 bases spanning the gap. DNA for the CDR3: TGTGCCAGCAGTTTCGCCGGATCAGGGGGGGCGGAGACCCAGTACTTC. Translating gives CASSFAGSGGAETQYF.

This clonotype was seen many times. This chain connects TRBV12-3 or TRBV12-4 to TRBJ2-1; D is unclear. The CDR3 consists of 14 residues. V was cut by 5 bases and J by 5 bases, with 13 bases left in between. CDR3 in amino acids: CASSHQDPNNEQFF. The CDR3 bases are TGTGCCAGCAGTCACCAGGACCCGAACAATGAGCAGTTCTTC.

This clonotype was seen a handful of times. The V gene is TRBV12-5, the J gene TRBJ2-2; D gene uncertain. CDR1 and CDR2 from the germline V gene are LGHNT and FRNRAP. There are 15 residues in the CDR3. V lost 0 bases and J lost 1, with 6 bases in between. CDR3 sequence reads: CASGLVRQNTGELFF. In DNA form, the CDR3 reads TGTGCTAGTGGTTTGGTACGCCAGAACACCGGGGAGCTGTTTTTT.

The table lists this clonotype with a few counts. The V gene is TRBV20-1, the J gene TRBJ2-1, with D perhaps TRBD1 (6 bases). CDR1 and CDR2 (germline): DFQATT, SNEGSKA (reference sequence). The CDR3 covers 11 residues. Deletions cut 0 bases from V and 10 bases from J, with 7 bases between. The CDR3 spells CSARDGTEQFF. CDR3 nucleotides: TGCAGTGCTAGAGATGGGACAGAGCAGTTCTTC.

In this sample, this clonotype turned up many times. This chain joins TRBV12-3 or TRBV12-4 and TRBJ2-3; D is unresolved. Trimming took off 8 bases at V and 2 bases at J, with 14 bases between the two ends. There are 14 residues in the CDR3. CDR3 DNA: TGTGCCAGCGGGTCTTTTGTGCCCACAGATACGCAGTATTTT. It yields the protein CASGSFVPTDTQYF.

The chain links TRBV5-1 to TRBJ2-1, with 8 bases fitting TRBD2. V was clipped by 0 bases and J by 7 bases; unmatched bases: 9. CDR1 SGHRS and CDR2 YFSETQ come from the germline V gene. The CDR3 is 16 residues long. The CDR3 region has the DNA TGCGCCAGCAGCTTGGATTTGGGACTAGTTAGAAATGAGCAGTTCTTC. Translated: CASSLDLGLVRNEQFF.

CDR3 residues: CASSDSGEGVRYNEQFF. DNA for the CDR3: TGCGCCAGCAGTGATAGTGGTGAGGGAGTCCGCTACAATGAGCAGTTCTTC. The chain employs TRBV10-1 and TRBJ2-1, with D possibly TRBD2 on 5 matching bases. The CDR3 loop spans 17 amino acids. The germline V gene has CDR1 WNHNN and CDR2 SYGVQD (reference sequence). Trimming left V 3 bases short and J 3 bases short, with 18 bases between.

The chain combines TRBV29-1 with TRBJ2-3, with 7 nucleotides matching TRBD1. V lost 7 bases and J lost 10; bases outside the gene matches: 5. The germline gives CDR1 SQVTM, CDR2 ANQGSEA. CDR3 length: 10 amino acids. The CDR3: CSALQGPQYF. CDR3 nucleotide sequence: TGCAGCGCCCTACAGGGGCCGCAGTATTTT.

This chain uses TRBV9 with TRBJ2-2, with TRBD2 matching 8 bases. V lost 0 bases to trimming and J lost 5 bases; unmatched junction nucleotides: 12. Germline V gene lookup returns CDR1 SGDLS and CDR2 YYNGEE. The CDR3 has 18 residues. CDR3 sequence reads: CASSVERAGRALTGELFF. CDR3 nucleotides: TGTGCCAGCAGCGTAGAGAGGGCCGGGAGGGCCCTTACCGGGGAGCTGTTTTTT.

The rearrangement joins TRBV5-5 to TRBJ2-2; 9 nucleotides line up with TRBD1. Germline assignment: CDR1 SGHKS and CDR2 YYEKEE (reference sequence). This CDR3 is built from 19 residues. The ends lost 2 bases at V and 0 bases at J; junction bases unmatched: 11. The CDR3 bases are TGTGCCAGCAGCTTAGTTGGGACAGGGCGAACTGCGAACACCGGGGAGCTGTTTTTT. This gives the protein CASSLVGTGRTANTGELFF.

A few counts support this clonotype. V usage is TRBV4-1 and J usage is TRBJ2-5, with 8 positions matching TRBD2. Germline assignment: CDR1 MGHRA and CDR2 YSYEKL. This CDR3 spans 15 amino acids. V shed 4 bases and J 5 bases; nucleotides not matched to a gene: 9. CDR3 DNA: TGCGCCAGCAGCCCATTCAGACTAGCGTTGGAGACCCAGTACTTC. Its translation: CASSPFRLALETQYF.

This clonotype was observed at least ten times. The V gene is TRBV4-1, the J gene TRBJ2-7; possible D gene TRBD2, 6 bases. The CDR3 spans 16 residues. Germline V gives CDR1 MGHRA, CDR2 YSYEKL. V dropped 0 bases and J dropped 2 bases, with 14 bases sitting between them. CDR3 in amino acids: CASSQDAAGAAYEQYV. In DNA form, the CDR3 reads TGCGCCAGCAGCCAAGACGCAGCGGGTGCCGCCTACGAGCAGTACGTC.

The CDR3 reads CASSAEHRVTDTQYF. CDR3 in DNA: TGTGCCAGCAGCGCAGAGCACCGGGTCACAGATACGCAGTATTTT. The chain combines TRBV9 with TRBJ2-3; no firm D call. The CDR3 is 15 amino acids. Germline CDR1 and CDR2: SGDLS and YYNGEE. Trimming stripped 3 bases from V and 2 bases from J, with 13 bases between.

In its sample, this clonotype was seen a few times. The V call is TRBV11-3, the J call TRBJ2-7; D is uncertain. Trimming stripped 5 bases from V and 4 bases from J, with 9 bases between. The CDR3 consists of 12 residues. Looked up from germline, CDR1 is SGHNT and CDR2 is YENEEA. CDR3 loop: CASSHPTYEQYF. CDR3 DNA sequence: TGTGCCAGCAGCCACCCTACGTACGAGCAGTACTTC. Using reference TRBV11-3 and TRBJ2-7 for the parts outside the CDR3, the full variable domain is EAGVVQSPRYKIIEKKQPVAFWCNPISGHNTLYWYLQNLGQGPELLIRYENEEAVDDSQLPKDRFSAERLKGVDSTLKIQPAELGDSAVYLCASSHPTYEQYFGPGTRLTVT.

The table lists this clonotype with many counts. The chain has TRBV6-5 and TRBJ1-3; 7 bases fit TRBD1. There are 15 residues in the CDR3. Per the germline V gene, CDR1 is MNHEY and CDR2 is SVGAGI. The junction had 14 bases not matched to a gene; V was cut back by 8 bases and J by 7 bases. The CDR3 region is CASALIQGKMNTIYF. As DNA, the CDR3 is TGTGCCAGCGCCTTGATACAGGGGAAAATGAACACCATATATTTT.

This clonotype was picked up many times. This rearrangement joins TRBV29-1 to TRBJ2-5; no clear D. The CDR3 has 12 amino acids. The V end lost 7 bases, the J end lost 2 bases, and 11 bases lay between the germline ends. The germline V gene has CDR1 SQVTM and CDR2 ANQGSEA. The CDR3 DNA reads TGCAGCGGAGCAAAAGGACAAGAGACCCAGTACTTC. It yields the protein CSGAKGQETQYF.

The chain links TRBV14 to TRBJ2-2; TRBD1 matches at 9 bases. The CDR3 extends over 17 amino acids. The trim removed 2 bases at V and 0 bases at J, leaving 4 bases unmatched. The V gene's germline CDR1 is SGHDN and CDR2 FVKESK. CDR3 nucleotides: TGTGCCAGCAGCCAACGGAGGGACAGGGCGAACACCGGGGAGCTGTTTTTT. Translated: CASSQRRDRANTGELFF. The full variable domain, its missing parts supplied by reference TRBV14 and TRBJ2-2, is EAGVTQFPSHSVIEKGQTVTLRCDPISGHDNLYWYRRVMGKEIKFLLHFVKESKQDESGMPNNRFLAERTGGTYSTLKVQPAELEDSGVYFCASSQRRDRANTGELFFGEGSRLTVL.

This clonotype was detected only a few times. This sequence joins TRBV28 and TRBJ2-7, with a weak D call TRBD1 (6 bases). There are 15 residues in the CDR3. Trimming took off 6 bases at V and 0 bases at J, with 15 bases between the two ends. The germline V gene encodes CDR1 MDHEN and CDR2 SYDVKM. CDR3 DNA sequence: TGTGCCAGCAGCCCAACATTAGGGGGCTCCTACGAGCAGTACTTC. It is translated as CASSPTLGGSYEQYF.

The chain is built from TRBV19 and TRBJ2-2; no definite D call. The CDR3 is 14 amino acids. Germline lookup yields CDR1 LNHDA and CDR2 SQIVND (reference sequence). Trimming pared 7 bases from V and 5 bases from J, leaving 14 bases between. The CDR3 sequence is CASNSVVGTGELFF. For the CDR3, the DNA is TGTGCCAGTAATTCGGTAGTAGGGACCGGGGAGCTGTTTTTT.

The chain combines TRBV20-1 with TRBJ2-7, with 7 bases lining up with TRBD2. Trimming removed 1 base from V and 4 bases from J; junction bases left unmatched: 10. Germline CDR1 and CDR2: DFQATT and SNEGSKA (reference sequence). The CDR3 consists of 15 residues. The CDR3 is CSARAGAGRGYEQYF. The CDR3 nucleotides are TGCAGTGCTAGAGCGGGAGCGGGGCGTGGGTACGAGCAGTACTTC.

This clonotype was counted ten times or more. This chain uses TRBV12-3 or TRBV12-4 with TRBJ2-1; D is unresolved. V was pared by 6 bases and J by 10 bases, with 10 bases between. This CDR3 is 11 amino acids long. The CDR3 DNA sequence: TGTGCCAGCAGAAGGGTAATGGAGCAGTTCTTC. Translating it yields CASRRVMEQFF.

This clonotype was observed many times. V gene TRBV12-3 or TRBV12-4 combines with J gene TRBJ1-3; unclear D gene. CDR3 size: 16 residues. The V gene lost 1 base and the J gene lost 0 bases, with 10 bases spanning the gap. CDR3 loop: CASSLEVPGSGNTIYF. The DNA of the CDR3 is TGTGCCAGCAGTTTAGAGGTTCCGGGCTCTGGAAACACCATATATTTT.

The chain recombines TRBV10-3 with TRBJ2-4; D is uncertain. V lost 10 bases, J lost 1 base, and 11 bases lay in between. CDR3 size: 13 residues. Germline loops: CDR1 ENHRY, CDR2 SYGVKD. CDR3 in DNA: TGTGCCACCTCTCCGGAGGCCAAAAACATTCAGTACTTC. This codes for CATSPEAKNIQYF.